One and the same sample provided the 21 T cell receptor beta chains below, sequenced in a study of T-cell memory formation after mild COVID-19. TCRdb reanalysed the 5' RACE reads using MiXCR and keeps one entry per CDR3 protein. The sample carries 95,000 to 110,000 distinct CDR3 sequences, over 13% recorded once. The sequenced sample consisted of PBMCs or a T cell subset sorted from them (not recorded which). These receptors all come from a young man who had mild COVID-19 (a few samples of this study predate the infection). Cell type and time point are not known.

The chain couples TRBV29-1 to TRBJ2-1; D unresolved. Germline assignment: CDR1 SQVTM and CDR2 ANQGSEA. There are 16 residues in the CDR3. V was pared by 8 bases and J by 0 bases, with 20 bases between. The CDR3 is CSTRGAPSPSYNEQFF. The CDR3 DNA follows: TGCAGCACCCGAGGCGCTCCTTCACCCTCCTACAATGAGCAGTTCTTC.

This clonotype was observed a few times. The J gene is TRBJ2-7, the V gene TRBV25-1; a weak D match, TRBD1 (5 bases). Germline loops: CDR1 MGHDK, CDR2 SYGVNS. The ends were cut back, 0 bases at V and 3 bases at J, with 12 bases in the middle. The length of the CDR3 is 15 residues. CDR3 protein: CASSEYFQGLYEQYV. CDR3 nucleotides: TGTGCCAGCAGTGAATATTTCCAGGGTCTCTACGAGCAGTACGTC.

CDR3 loop: CASSSGVEAFF. CDR3 bases: TGTGCCAGCAGCTCAGGGGTTGAAGCTTTCTTT. The genes are TRBV21-1 and TRBJ1-1; TRBD1, as called in the table, went unchecked against the DNA. TRBV21-1 has pseudogene status. The CDR3 consists of 11 residues.

The CDR3 nucleotides are TGTGCCAGCAGCTTATCCCCCCGGGCCGGCTCCTATGGCTACACCTTC. This sequence encodes CASSLSPRAGSYGYTF. The chain recombines TRBV7-2 with TRBJ1-2; D is ambiguous. The V gene's germline CDR1 is SGHTA and CDR2 FQGNSA. The CDR3 sequence is 16 residues long. The ends were cut back, 2 bases at V and 4 bases at J, with 17 bases in the middle.

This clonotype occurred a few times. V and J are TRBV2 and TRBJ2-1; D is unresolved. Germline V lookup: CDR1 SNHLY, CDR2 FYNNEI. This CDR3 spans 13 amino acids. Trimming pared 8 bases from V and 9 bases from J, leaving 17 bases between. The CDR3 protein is CASQSSGVVEQFF. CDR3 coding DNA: TGTGCCAGCCAATCAAGTGGTGTGGTTGAGCAGTTCTTC.

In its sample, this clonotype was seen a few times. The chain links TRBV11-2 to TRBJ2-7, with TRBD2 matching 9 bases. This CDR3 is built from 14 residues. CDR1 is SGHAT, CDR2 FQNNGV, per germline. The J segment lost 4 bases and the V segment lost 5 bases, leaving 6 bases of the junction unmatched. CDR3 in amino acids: CASSLAGSRYEQYV. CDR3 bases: TGTGCCAGCAGCCTAGCGGGGAGTAGATACGAGCAGTACGTC.

The CDR3 bases are TGTGCCAGCAGCTCGGCTCCCGTTGCTGGCGAGCAGTACGTC. The encoded protein is CASSSAPVAGEQYV. V usage is TRBV7-6 and J usage is TRBJ2-7, with no clear D. Germline loops: CDR1 SGHVS, CDR2 FNYEAQ. V gave up 4 bases and J gave up 6 bases, with 16 bases separating them. This CDR3 is 14 amino acids long.

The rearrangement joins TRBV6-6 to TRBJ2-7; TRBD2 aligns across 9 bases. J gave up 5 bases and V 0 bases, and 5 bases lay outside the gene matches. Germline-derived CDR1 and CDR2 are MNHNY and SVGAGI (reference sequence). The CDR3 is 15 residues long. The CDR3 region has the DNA TGTGCCAGCAGTTACTCACCTAGCGGGGTCAACGAGCAGTACGTC. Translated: CASSYSPSGVNEQYV.

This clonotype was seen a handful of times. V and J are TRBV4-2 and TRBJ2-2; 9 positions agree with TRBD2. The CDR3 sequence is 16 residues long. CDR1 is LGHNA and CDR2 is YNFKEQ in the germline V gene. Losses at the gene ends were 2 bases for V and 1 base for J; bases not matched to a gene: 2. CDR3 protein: CASSQSSGGNTGELFF. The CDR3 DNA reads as TGTGCCAGCAGCCAAAGTAGCGGGGGGAACACCGGGGAGCTGTTTTTT.

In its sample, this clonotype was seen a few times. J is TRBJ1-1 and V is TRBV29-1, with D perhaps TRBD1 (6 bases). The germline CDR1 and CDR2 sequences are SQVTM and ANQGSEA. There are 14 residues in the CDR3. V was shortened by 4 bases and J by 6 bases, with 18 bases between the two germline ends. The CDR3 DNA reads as TGCAGCGTTGTGGTCGGCACCGGGGGCGCTGAAGCTTTCTTT. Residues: CSVVVGTGGAEAFF.

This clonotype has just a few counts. The CDR3 reads CASSLTGALSYEQYV. CDR3 in DNA: TGCGCCAGCAGCTTGACGGGGGCCTTATCCTACGAGCAGTACGTC. The rearrangement joins TRBV5-1 to TRBJ2-7, with D perhaps assigned TRBD1 or TRBD2 (6 bases each). The CDR3 consists of 15 residues. Germline V gives CDR1 SGHRS, CDR2 YFSETQ. Trimming stripped 1 base from V and 1 base from J, with 12 bases between.

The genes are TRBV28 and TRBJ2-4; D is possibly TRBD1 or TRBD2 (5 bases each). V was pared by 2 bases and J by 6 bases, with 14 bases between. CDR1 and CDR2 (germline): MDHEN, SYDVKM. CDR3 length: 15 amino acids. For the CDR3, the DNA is TGTGCCAGCAGTTTAGGGTCCGGGACGGTAAACATTCAGTACTTC. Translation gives CASSLGSGTVNIQYF.

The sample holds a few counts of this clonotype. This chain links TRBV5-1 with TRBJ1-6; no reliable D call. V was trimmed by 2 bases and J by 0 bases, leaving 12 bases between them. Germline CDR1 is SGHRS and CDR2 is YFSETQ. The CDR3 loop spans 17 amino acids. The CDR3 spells CASSFDLLSSYNSPLHF. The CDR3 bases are TGCGCCAGCAGCTTTGACCTTTTAAGCTCCTATAATTCACCCCTCCACTTT.

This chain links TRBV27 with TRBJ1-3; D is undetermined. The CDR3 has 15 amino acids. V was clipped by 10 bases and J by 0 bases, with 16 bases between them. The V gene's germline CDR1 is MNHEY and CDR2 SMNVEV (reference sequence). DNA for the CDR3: TGTGCCACCCAAGCGACGGTCAGCTCTGGAAACACCATATATTTT. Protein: CATQATVSSGNTIYF.

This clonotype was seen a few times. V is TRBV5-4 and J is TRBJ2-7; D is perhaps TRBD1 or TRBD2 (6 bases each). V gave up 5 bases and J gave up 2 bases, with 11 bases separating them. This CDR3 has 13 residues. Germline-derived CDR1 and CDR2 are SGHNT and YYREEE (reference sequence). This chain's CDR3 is CASRGGPTYEQYF. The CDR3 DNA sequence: TGTGCCAGCAGGGGGGGCCCCACCTACGAGCAGTACTTC.

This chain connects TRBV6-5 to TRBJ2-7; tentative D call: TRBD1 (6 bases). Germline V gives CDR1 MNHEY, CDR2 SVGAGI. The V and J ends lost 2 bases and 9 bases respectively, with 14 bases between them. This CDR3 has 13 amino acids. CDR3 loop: CASSYARGHVQYV. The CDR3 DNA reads TGTGCCAGCAGTTACGCCAGGGGCCACGTGCAGTACGTC.

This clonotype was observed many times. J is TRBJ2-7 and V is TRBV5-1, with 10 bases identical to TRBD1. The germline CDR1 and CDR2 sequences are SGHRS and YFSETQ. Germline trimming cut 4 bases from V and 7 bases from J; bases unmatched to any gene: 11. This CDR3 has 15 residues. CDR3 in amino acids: CASSRGQGGFGEQYV. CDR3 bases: TGCGCCAGCAGCAGAGGACAGGGGGGGTTTGGAGAGCAGTACGTC.

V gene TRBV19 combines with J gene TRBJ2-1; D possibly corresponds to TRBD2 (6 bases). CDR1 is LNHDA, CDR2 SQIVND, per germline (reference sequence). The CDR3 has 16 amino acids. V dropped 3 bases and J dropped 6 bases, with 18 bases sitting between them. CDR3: CASSIFGGGIFNEQFF. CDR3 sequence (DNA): TGTGCCAGTAGTATCTTCGGTGGGGGGATTTTCAATGAGCAGTTCTTC.

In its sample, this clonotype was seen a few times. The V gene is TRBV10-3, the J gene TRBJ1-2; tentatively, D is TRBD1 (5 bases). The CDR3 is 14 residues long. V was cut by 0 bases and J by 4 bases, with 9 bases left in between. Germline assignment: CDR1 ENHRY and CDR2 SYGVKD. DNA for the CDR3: TGTGCCATCAGTGAGTCGGGCAGGGCCTATGGCTACACCTTC. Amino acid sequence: CAISESGRAYGYTF.

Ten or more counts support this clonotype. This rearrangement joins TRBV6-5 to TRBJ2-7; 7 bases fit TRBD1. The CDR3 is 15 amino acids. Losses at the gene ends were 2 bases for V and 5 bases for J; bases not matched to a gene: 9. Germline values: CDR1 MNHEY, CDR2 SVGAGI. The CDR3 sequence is CASSYGDRVGDEQYF. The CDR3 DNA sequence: TGTGCCAGCAGTTACGGAGACAGGGTCGGCGACGAGCAGTACTTC.

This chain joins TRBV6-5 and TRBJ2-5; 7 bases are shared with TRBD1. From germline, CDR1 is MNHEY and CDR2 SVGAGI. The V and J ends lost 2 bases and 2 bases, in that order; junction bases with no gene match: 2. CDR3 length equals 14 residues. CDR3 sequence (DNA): TGTGCCAGCAGTTACCCGGGACAGCAAGAGACCCAGTACTTC. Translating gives CASSYPGQQETQYF.